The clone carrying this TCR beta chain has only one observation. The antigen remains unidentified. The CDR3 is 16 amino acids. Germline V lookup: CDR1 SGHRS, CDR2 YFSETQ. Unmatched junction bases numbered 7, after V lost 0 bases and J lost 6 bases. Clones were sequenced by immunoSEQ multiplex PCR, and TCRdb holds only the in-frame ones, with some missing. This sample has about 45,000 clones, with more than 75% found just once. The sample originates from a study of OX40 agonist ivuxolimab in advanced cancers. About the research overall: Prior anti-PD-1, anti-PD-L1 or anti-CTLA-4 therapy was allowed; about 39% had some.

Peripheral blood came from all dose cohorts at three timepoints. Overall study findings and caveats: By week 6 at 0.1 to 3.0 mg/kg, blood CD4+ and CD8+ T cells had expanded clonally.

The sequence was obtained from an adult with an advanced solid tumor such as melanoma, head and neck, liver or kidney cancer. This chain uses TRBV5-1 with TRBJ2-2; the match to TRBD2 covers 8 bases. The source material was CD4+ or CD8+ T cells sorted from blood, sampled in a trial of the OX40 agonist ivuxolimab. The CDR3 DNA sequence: TGCGCCAGCAGCTTGGCCATGGGACTAGTTTCCGGGGAGCTGTTTTTT. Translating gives CASSLAMGLVSGELFF.